This T cell receptor beta chain was found in a study of T cell responses to AZD1222 COVID-19 vaccine. Study observations and caveats: Seropositive status at baseline applied to only five or six AZD1222 recipients. The span of vaccine-associated CD4 TCRs extended across spike, with dominance at 160-218 and 743-854.

V was trimmed by 3 bases and J by 5 bases, leaving 13 bases between them. This CDR3 comprises 15 residues. Germline V lookup: CDR1 MNHNS, CDR2 SASEGT. Doses given second, at about 4 or about 12 weeks, were pooled. The method was immunoSEQ multiplex PCR; TCRdb's version includes in-frame clones alone and lacks a portion of them. The sample holds tens of thousands of clones, roughly 87% seen once. This clone was seen a single time. Its cognate antigen is unknown. The sequence came from an adult who received the AZD1222 COVID-19 vaccine. The J gene is TRBJ1-4, the V gene TRBV6-1; D gene uncertain. The sample here was peripheral blood, taken 28 days after the second AZD1222 dose. As DNA, the CDR3 is TGTGCCAGCAGTGACCTGGAACAGCTAAATGAAAAACTGTTTTTT. Amino acid sequence: CASSDLEQLNEKLFF.